This T cell receptor (beta chain) is from a study of T-cell reconstitution after alpha-beta-depleted transplantation in children. This clonotype came up many times. What it recognizes is unknown. Study-level results: Surviving recipient T cells and intrathymic progenitors accounted for some patients' high TCRbeta diversity at day 60. The origin of alpha-beta T cells about two months after transplant was reportedly several hundred expanded graft clones. Hyperexpanded clones declined; after one year, newly produced T cells mostly supplied diversity.

Germline V gives CDR1 LGHNA, CDR2 YNFKEQ. V dropped 3 bases and J dropped 4 bases, with 13 bases sitting between them. The CDR3 spans 15 residues. As it was prepared, the TCRbeta library received unique molecular identifiers. One entry per CDR3 protein, called by TCRdb with MiXCR from the PCR reads. The table lists hundreds of thousands of distinct CDR3 sequences, around 15% of them singletons, with around 5% in the top ten. The gene calls are TRBV4-2 and TRBJ1-5, with TRBD1 as a possible D gene (5 bases). The starting material was PBMCs, mostly from graft donor cells, obtained 360 days after TCRalphabeta/CD19-depleted stem cell transplant. The clonotype originates from a male patient younger than 18 who had a stem cell transplant for acute lymphoblastic leukemia, so the T cells may come from the graft donor. CDR3 amino acids: CASSQGQEFNQPQHF. The CDR3 bases are TGTGCCAGCAGCCAGGGGCAGGAGTTTAATCAGCCCCAGCATTTT.